Each of the 13 T cell receptor beta chains below was sequenced from the same sample in a study of blood T cell repertoires in COVID-19 (TCRdb year 2020). The library came from the immunoSEQ multiplex PCR assay. This immuneACCESS table, as held by TCRdb, lists in-frame sequences with V and J called but not all clones. Of the missing ones, under half trace to an unresolved V gene in checked studies; the others have no known cause. This sample gives approximately 56,000 clones in total; about four fifths of them show up just once. The leading ten clones occupy 26% of the sample. Input material: peripheral blood. These receptors all stem from a woman older than 75 with COVID-19, enrolled during active disease.

The J gene is TRBJ2-1, the V gene TRBV4-2; 10 positions match TRBD2. The V gene's germline CDR1 is LGHNA and CDR2 YNFKEQ. There are 17 residues in the CDR3. J gave up 4 bases and V 2 bases, and 8 bases lay outside the gene matches. The CDR3 protein is CASSQKLGTSVYNEQFF. In DNA, the CDR3 is TGTGCCAGCAGCCAAAAGCTCGGGACTAGCGTATACAATGAGCAGTTCTTC.

This clone was counted a single time. This chain uses TRBV3-1 (or the pseudogene TRBV3-2) with TRBJ2-1; D is ambiguous. V lost 1 base and J 9 bases, leaving 4 bases between the germline ends. CDR3 length: 11 amino acids. Looked up from germline, CDR1 is LGHDT and CDR2 is YNNKEL (reference sequence). CDR3 in amino acids: CASSQAVEQFF. The CDR3 DNA reads TGTGCCAGCAGCCAAGCGGTTGAGCAGTTCTTC.

V and J are TRBV7-3 and TRBJ2-1, with no clear D. The V gene lost 5 bases and the J gene lost 0 bases, with 8 bases spanning the gap. This CDR3 region has 14 residues. CDR1 and CDR2 (germline): SGHTA, FQGTGA. The CDR3 DNA reads TGTGCCAGCAGCCCCTCCCCCTCCTACAATGAGCAGTTCTTC. The encoded protein is CASSPSPSYNEQFF.

This clone was counted once. The J gene is TRBJ2-7, the V gene TRBV6-4; a weak D match, TRBD2 (6 bases). Germline V gene lookup returns CDR1 MRHNA and CDR2 SNTAGT. The CDR3 runs to 13 residues. The germline V and J ends were trimmed by 10 bases and 4 bases, with 17 bases remaining between them. CDR3 residues: CAIPGLPTYEQYF. CDR3 nucleotides: TGTGCCATACCGGGACTTCCGACTTACGAGCAGTACTTC.

Here the CDR3 DNA reads TGTGCCAGCAGTGAGGGGGGGTCCCGGGGAGGCGGAAACACCATATATTTT. Translated, it gives CASSEGGSRGGGNTIYF. This chain links TRBV28 with TRBJ1-3; D possibly corresponds to TRBD1 (6 bases). Trimming pared 5 bases from V and 4 bases from J, leaving 21 bases between. The CDR3 totals 17 residues. Germline V CDR1 and CDR2: MDHEN, SYDVKM.

In this sample, this clone turned up a few times. The CDR3: CASSLVVAIDEQFF. The CDR3 region has the DNA TGTGCCAGCAGCTTAGTGGTAGCGATCGATGAGCAGTTCTTC. The V call is TRBV7-2, the J call TRBJ2-1; D might be TRBD2 (5 bases). Trimming stripped 1 base from V and 8 bases from J, with 12 bases between. CDR1 SGHTA and CDR2 FQGNSA come from the germline V gene. This CDR3 spans 14 amino acids.

CDR3 DNA sequence: TGCGCCAGCAGAACCGGGACAGGGGAAAACATTCAGTACTTC. It translates to CASRTGTGENIQYF. The rearrangement links TRBV5-1 to TRBJ2-4; 10 bases agree with TRBD1. V trimming: 5 bases; J trimming: 5 bases; junction bases outside the gene matches: 4. This CDR3 spans 14 amino acids. Germline lookup yields CDR1 SGHRS and CDR2 YFSETQ.

V is TRBV12-3 or TRBV12-4 and J is TRBJ2-7, with 8 bases that match TRBD2. CDR3 length: 12 amino acids. Trimming removed 5 bases from V and 4 bases from J; junction bases left unmatched: 1. The CDR3 loop is CASSRGGYEQYF. The CDR3 DNA sequence: TGTGCCAGCAGTCGCGGGGGGTACGAGCAGTACTTC.

This clone was counted only a few times. The gene calls are TRBV5-1 and TRBJ2-2, with D possibly TRBD1 on 6 matching bases. The germline V gene encodes CDR1 SGHRS and CDR2 YFSETQ. CDR3 length: 17 residues. V gave up 0 bases and J gave up 5 bases, with 17 bases separating them. CDR3 sequence: CASSLVWIRGQTGELFF. The CDR3 DNA sequence: TGCGCCAGCAGCTTGGTTTGGATCAGGGGTCAGACCGGGGAGCTGTTTTTT. Supplemented by reference TRBV5-1 and TRBJ2-2, the full variable domain reads KAGVTQTPRYLIKTRGQQVTLSCSPISGHRSVSWYQQTPGQGLQFLFEYFSETQRNKGNFPGRFSGRQFSNSRSEMNVSTLELGDSALYLCASSLVWIRGQTGELFFGEGSRLTVL.

In this sample, this clone turned up once. CDR3 nucleotides: TGTGCCTGGGGACCTAAGGGGCAGGGCTCTAGGGTGGATACGCAGTATTTT. It codes for CAWGPKGQGSRVDTQYF. J is TRBJ2-3 and V is TRBV30; the D gene is possibly TRBD1 (5 bases). In germline, CDR1 is GTSNPN, CDR2 SVGIG (reference sequence). The CDR3 totals 17 residues. The V and J ends lost 5 bases and 6 bases respectively, with 27 bases between them. The variable domain in full, with the rest retrieved from reference TRBV30 and TRBJ2-3, is SQTIHQWPATLVQPVGSPLSLECTVEGTSNPNLYWYRQAAGRGLQLLFYSVGIGQISSEVPQNLSASRPQDRQFILSSKKLLLSDSGFYLCAWGPKGQGSRVDTQYFGPGTRLTVL.

V gene TRBV5-1 combines with J gene TRBJ1-4, with 8 positions matching TRBD1. Germline CDR1 SGHRS, CDR2 YFSETQ. V gave up 4 bases and J gave up 5 bases; unmatched junction bases: 4. The CDR3 is 14 residues long. For the CDR3, the DNA is TGCGCCAGCAGCATGGACAGGGTCAATGAAAAACTGTTTTTT. Protein: CASSMDRVNEKLFF.

This clone was detected only a few times. The chain combines TRBV5-6 with TRBJ2-7; 9 bases fit TRBD1. Germline CDR1 reads SGHDT; CDR2 reads YYEEEE. The CDR3 totals 15 residues. Losses at the gene ends were 4 bases for V and 5 bases for J; bases not matched to a gene: 10. CDR3 DNA: TGTGCCAGCAGCAAGACAGGGGGAGGGTCTGACGAGCAGTACTTC. Translated: CASSKTGGGSDEQYF.

J is TRBJ1-5 and V is TRBV6-6; D not resolved. The V and J ends lost 7 bases and 1 base respectively, with 14 bases between them. The germline V gene encodes CDR1 MNHNY and CDR2 SVGAGI (reference sequence). This CDR3 has 15 residues. The CDR3 sequence is CASTDPHRSNQPQHF. DNA of the CDR3: TGTGCCAGCACCGATCCCCACAGAAGCAATCAGCCCCAGCATTTT.